What follows are 26 T cell receptor beta chains derived from one specimen sequenced in a study of T cell repertoires in cytomegalovirus infection. TCRdb re-analysed the reads in MiXCR, keeping a single row per CDR3 protein. The data contain around 530,000 distinct CDR3 sequences, around 27% of them seen just once; the ten biggest clones take up approximately 13%. What was sequenced was PBMCs. Every receptor here comes from a human donor in good health (CMV status not recorded). Some clones in this sample may be carry-over from other donors' samples.

The J gene is TRBJ2-2, the V gene TRBV12-3 or TRBV12-4, with a weak D call TRBD2 (6 bases). CDR3 length: 16 residues. Between the trimmed V and J ends, which lost 5 bases and 5 bases, there was a span of 18 bases. CDR3 DNA sequence: TGTGCCAGCAGTGGGGTGGAGGGGAAAAGAACCGGGGAGCTGTTTTTT. Translated: CASSGVEGKRTGELFF.

The V call is TRBV11-2, the J call TRBJ2-7; the D gene is possibly TRBD2 (5 bases). V lost 6 bases, J lost 4 bases, and 25 bases lay in between. CDR1 SGHAT and CDR2 FQNNGV come from the germline V gene. CDR3 length equals 17 residues. The CDR3: CASSCYEWGVQKYEQYV. DNA of the CDR3: TGTGCCAGCAGTTGTTACGAATGGGGAGTACAGAAGTACGAGCAGTACGTC.

V usage is TRBV30 and J usage is TRBJ1-1; D is perhaps TRBD1 (6 bases). The V gene's germline CDR1 is GTSNPN and CDR2 SVGIG (reference sequence). V was pared by 0 bases and J by 6 bases, with 14 bases between. The CDR3 runs to 14 residues. The CDR3 sequence is CAWSVWGQLPEAFF. The CDR3 DNA reads as TGTGCCTGGAGTGTTTGGGGGCAGCTCCCTGAAGCTTTCTTT. The variable domain in full, completed from reference TRBV30 and TRBJ1-1, reads SQTIHQWPATLVQPVGSPLSLECTVEGTSNPNLYWYRQAAGRGLQLLFYSVGIGQISSEVPQNLSASRPQDRQFILSSKKLLLSDSGFYLCAWSVWGQLPEAFFGQGTRLTVV.

V gene TRBV24-1 combines with J gene TRBJ2-1; D remains unclear. This CDR3 has 15 amino acids. Germline V gene sequence: CDR1 KGHDR, CDR2 SFDVKD. Trimming pared 6 bases from V and 4 bases from J, leaving 15 bases between. This chain's CDR3 is CATSQKQEKYNEQFF. The CDR3 DNA reads TGTGCCACCAGTCAGAAGCAGGAGAAATACAATGAGCAGTTCTTC.

The chain uses TRBV27 and TRBJ1-5; TRBD1 aligns across 10 bases. The CDR3 totals 16 residues. The junction had 10 bases not matched to a gene; V was cut back by 5 bases and J by 6 bases. CDR1 is MNHEY and CDR2 is SMNVEV in the germline V gene (reference sequence). CDR3 coding DNA: TGTGCCAGCAGTGTCCGAGGGACAGGGGTTCGTCAGCCCCAGCATTTT. It codes for CASSVRGTGVRQPQHF.

This clonotype was detected a few times. V is TRBV7-9 and J is TRBJ2-5; 7 nucleotides line up with TRBD2. The V gene's germline CDR1 is SEHNR and CDR2 FQNEAQ (reference sequence). With V trimmed by 3 bases and J by 2 bases, 3 bases remained unmatched. The CDR3 loop spans 14 amino acids. CDR3 sequence (DNA): TGTGCCAGCAGCTTCCCCGGGGGGCAAGAGACCCAGTACTTC. This translates into CASSFPGGQETQYF.

This clonotype was seen more than once but under ten times. The chain has TRBV6-8 and TRBJ2-1; 8 bases line up with TRBD2. With V trimmed by 6 bases and J by 5 bases, 9 bases remained unmatched. From germline, CDR1 is MNHGY and CDR2 SAAAGT. The CDR3 has 15 residues. CDR3 nucleotide sequence: TGTGCCAGCAGGGTGGAGCGGGAGAGTAACAATGAGCAGTTCTTC. Translating it yields CASRVERESNNEQFF.

Only a few counts were recorded for this clonotype. V is TRBV19 and J is TRBJ1-4; D is possibly TRBD1 (5 bases). V was trimmed by 10 bases and J by 0 bases, leaving 12 bases between them. In germline, CDR1 is LNHDA, CDR2 SQIVND (reference sequence). The CDR3 has 14 residues. The CDR3 here is CATATVATNEKLFF. CDR3 DNA: TGTGCCACCGCGACAGTCGCAACTAATGAAAAACTGTTTTTT.

This clonotype was seen more than once but under ten times. This chain links TRBV12-3 or TRBV12-4 with TRBJ1-2; D call uncertain. The V and J ends lost 3 bases and 8 bases respectively, with 10 bases between them. This CDR3 contains 12 residues. The CDR3 DNA sequence: TGTGCCAGCAGTTTTGGCCCAAAGGGCTACACCTTC. Protein product: CASSFGPKGYTF.

Of note for this clonotype: Mismatch with germline at one junction end may stem from a read error. This sequence joins TRBV7-2 and TRBJ2-7, with D maybe TRBD1 (6 bases). The CDR3 extends over 13 amino acids. The germline CDR1 and CDR2 sequences are SGHTA and FQGNSA. The CDR3 loop reads CASRLGQNYEQYF. CDR3 coding DNA: TGTGCCAGCAGGTTAGGACAGAACTACGAGCAGTACTTC.

This clonotype was seen ten or more times. The chain has TRBV4-1 and TRBJ2-2, with a tentative D call TRBD1 (7 bases). This CDR3 contains 18 residues. The ends were cut back, 3 bases at V and 0 bases at J, with 17 bases in the middle. The germline CDR1 and CDR2 sequences are MGHRA and YSYEKL. CDR3 bases: TGCGCCAGCAGCCAGTCCAGGGGGGCATTTCCGAACACCGGGGAGCTGTTTTTT. Protein: CASSQSRGAFPNTGELFF.

The chain links TRBV7-6 to TRBJ2-1; 9 nucleotides agree with TRBD2. After removal of 5 bases from V and 4 bases from J, the junction contained 9 bases not matched to a gene. The CDR3 sequence is 16 residues long. Germline CDR1 SGHVS, CDR2 FNYEAQ. CDR3 sequence (DNA): TGTGCCAGCAGCCCCTCGGTAACTAGCGGGTACAATGAGCAGTTCTTC. Amino acids: CASSPSVTSGYNEQFF.

This chain uses TRBV20-1 with TRBJ1-1; a weak D match, TRBD1 (6 bases). V gave up 6 bases and J gave up 1 base, with 15 bases separating them. The CDR3 has 14 residues. The germline CDR1 and CDR2 sequences are DFQATT and SNEGSKA (reference sequence). The CDR3 DNA sequence: TGCAGTGCGTACCCGGGACACCAGAACACTGAAGCTTTCTTT. Translating gives CSAYPGHQNTEAFF.

In this sample, this clonotype turned up a few times. V and J are TRBV7-9 and TRBJ1-2; 8 bases map to TRBD1. The trim removed 5 bases at V and 8 bases at J, leaving 16 bases unmatched. Per germline, CDR1 SEHNR and CDR2 FQNEAQ (reference sequence). The CDR3 loop spans 16 amino acids. CDR3 loop: CASSPYGQGTFDGYTF. The CDR3 nucleotides read TGTGCCAGCAGCCCGTACGGACAGGGTACTTTTGACGGCTACACCTTC. The complete variable domain, with remaining parts taken from reference TRBV7-9 and TRBJ1-2, reads DTGVSQNPRHKITKRGQNVTFRCDPISEHNRLYWYRQTLGQGPEFLTYFQNEAQLEKSRLLSDRFSAERPKGSFSTLEIQRTEQGDSAMYLCASSPYGQGTFDGYTFGSGTRLTVV.

This clonotype has a count of ten or more. The chain carries TRBV12-3 or TRBV12-4 and TRBJ2-1; TRBD1 might be the D (5 bases). Trimming removed 1 base from V and 3 bases from J, with 16 bases in between. The CDR3 extends over 17 amino acids. CDR3 protein: CASSLGLAKDIYNEQFF. The CDR3, as DNA: TGTGCCAGCAGTTTAGGACTGGCCAAGGACATCTACAATGAGCAGTTCTTC.

This clonotype has only a few counts. This chain links TRBV10-3 with TRBJ1-2; TRBD1 matches at 8 bases. The junction had 3 bases not matched to a gene; V was cut back by 5 bases and J by 4 bases. Per the germline V gene, CDR1 is ENHRY and CDR2 is SYGVKD. The CDR3 spans 13 residues. The CDR3 sequence: CAISNDRGYGYTF. In DNA form, the CDR3 reads TGTGCCATCAGTAACGACAGGGGCTATGGCTACACCTTC.

This clonotype was observed many times. The chain couples TRBV7-6 to TRBJ1-1; D uncertain. CDR1 and CDR2 (germline): SGHVS, FNYEAQ. CDR3 length equals 16 residues. V lost 3 bases to trimming and J lost 1 base, with 15 bases between them. The CDR3 nucleotides are TGTGCCAGCAGCTTTAATGGGATAGGGAAGAACACTGAAGCTTTCTTT. Translated: CASSFNGIGKNTEAFF.

This clonotype appeared many times. The chain has TRBV12-3 or TRBV12-4 and TRBJ2-7; D is possibly TRBD1 (5 bases). This CDR3 has 14 amino acids. The V end lost 5 bases, the J end lost 3 bases, and 14 bases lay between the germline ends. CDR3 sequence reads: CASSPGLGLYEQYV. The CDR3, as DNA: TGTGCCAGCAGTCCGGGTTTGGGGCTCTACGAGCAGTACGTC.

The rearrangement uses TRBV30 and TRBJ2-2; D call uncertain. V lost 4 bases, J lost 0 bases, and 9 bases lay in between. CDR3 size: 14 residues. The germline V gene has CDR1 GTSNPN and CDR2 SVGIG (reference sequence). The CDR3 DNA reads TGTGCCTGGACTCGGACCCCGAACACCGGGGAGCTGTTTTTT. It specifies CAWTRTPNTGELFF.

This chain links TRBV3-1 with TRBJ2-1; possibly TRBD2 for D (5 bases). Trimming took off 0 bases at V and 13 bases at J, with 10 bases between the two ends. CDR3 size: 12 residues. Germline CDR1 and CDR2: LGHDT and YNNKEL (reference sequence). The CDR3 sequence: CASSQESRAQFF. CDR3 DNA: TGTGCCAGCAGCCAAGAATCGCGGGCCCAGTTCTTC.

This clonotype was counted once. This CDR3 is CATSDYPTSGNVYNEQFF. For the CDR3, the DNA is TGTGCCACCAGTGATTACCCGACTAGCGGGAATGTTTACAATGAGCAGTTCTTC. V gene TRBV24-1 combines with J gene TRBJ2-1, with TRBD2 matching over 11 bases. V lost 2 bases to trimming and J lost 4 bases; unmatched junction nucleotides: 9. Germline CDR1 and CDR2: KGHDR and SFDVKD. The CDR3 sequence is 18 residues long.

The genes are TRBV4-1 and TRBJ2-7; TRBD2 might be the D (6 bases). V was clipped by 2 bases and J by 7 bases, with 18 bases between them. The V gene's germline CDR1 is MGHRA and CDR2 YSYEKL. CDR3 length: 15 amino acids. CDR3 protein: CASSQMPAGLGEQYF. The CDR3 DNA reads as TGCGCCAGCAGCCAAATGCCAGCGGGCCTAGGGGAGCAGTACTTC.

This sequence joins TRBV7-2 and TRBJ2-3, with TRBD2 as a possible D gene (6 bases). Trimming cost V 7 bases and J 0 bases, with 11 bases left between them. CDR3 size: 14 residues. CDR1 and CDR2 (germline): SGHTA, FQGNSA. The CDR3 here is CASTWDSSTDTQYF. The CDR3 coding sequence is TGTGCCAGCACCTGGGACTCTAGCACAGATACGCAGTATTTT.

The chain is built from TRBV5-5 and TRBJ2-5, with 12 nucleotides matching TRBD2. Per the germline V gene, CDR1 is SGHKS and CDR2 is YYEKEE (reference sequence). This CDR3 region has 14 residues. J was trimmed by 2 bases and V by 5 bases; bases with no gene match: 1. This CDR3 is CASRGTSGQETQYF. The CDR3 DNA reads TGTGCCAGCAGGGGGACTAGCGGGCAAGAGACCCAGTACTTC.

This clonotype has a handful of counts. CDR3 sequence: CASSGIGAGELFF. CDR3 coding DNA: TGTGCCAGCAGTGGAATAGGCGCCGGGGAGCTGTTTTTT. The V and J genes are TRBV25-1 and TRBJ2-2; D uncertain. V lost 4 bases to trimming and J lost 6 bases, with 9 bases between them. Germline values: CDR1 MGHDK, CDR2 SYGVNS. This CDR3 region has 13 residues.

The chain has TRBV4-1 and TRBJ2-1; TRBD2 matches 7 bases. V lost 0 bases and J lost 8; bases outside the gene matches: 7. Germline assignment: CDR1 MGHRA and CDR2 YSYEKL. This CDR3 is 15 amino acids long. The CDR3 sequence is CASSQDPGLVYEQFF. The CDR3 DNA is TGCGCCAGCAGCCAAGATCCCGGACTAGTCTATGAGCAGTTCTTC.